This T cell receptor beta chain derives from a study of regulatory T cells in long-lasting Graves disease. Many counts were recorded for this clonotype. The time point here: newly diagnosed GD, antithyroid drugs for less than 3 months. Isolated PBMC RNA provided the starting material for the TCR library. According to the study, TCR beta libraries were built with iRepertoire HTBI primers and CDR3-region Arm-PCR. TCRdb passed the multiplex PCR reads through MiXCR, listing each CDR3 protein once. The sample gives more than 400,000 distinct CDR3 sequences, roughly 15% of which show up once; more than 10% is in the top ten. These data were likewise used in another study, on T cells in Graves' hyperthyroidism and ophthalmopathy. That study adds: Hyperthyroidism patients were newly diagnosed, had disease duration under 2 months, and were aged 18 to 65 years. The TCR CDR3 first-round RT-PCR relied on the HTBI primer set.

The sample was peripheral blood mononuclear cells (PBMCs), taken at new diagnosis, from a patient treated with antithyroid drugs. The sequence derives from a man aged 40-55 years with Graves disease.

The CDR3 spells CASTGGLSYNEQFF. In DNA form, the CDR3 reads TGTGCCAGCACTGGGGGGCTCTCCTACAATGAGCAGTTCTTC. V and J are TRBV28 and TRBJ2-1; tentatively, D is TRBD1 or TRBD2 (6 bases each). This CDR3 spans 14 amino acids. The germline gives CDR1 MDHEN, CDR2 SYDVKM. V was cut by 7 bases and J by 0 bases, with 10 bases left in between.